The sample holds many counts of the clone carrying this T cell receptor beta chain. The sample belongs to a study of low-dose radiotherapy and immunotherapy resistance in tumors. About the research overall: Treatment included intravenous cyclophosphamide dosed at 200 mg/m2 every two weeks, one day before radiation and immunotherapy.

The V end was cut by 6 bases, the J end by 2 bases, with 14 bases between. The germline V gene encodes CDR1 SNHLY and CDR2 FYNNEI. The length of the CDR3 is 15 residues. The time point was: before trial treatment. Those who qualified had advanced solid tumors (lacking tumor-infiltrating lymphocytes). First-strand cDNA relied on TRAV- and TRBV-specific primers spanning alpha and beta chains. TCRs were put through 20 PCR cycles of amplification with Phusion. A constant-region primer and the V-primer adapter served as the primer pair. TCRdb ran MiXCR on the reads and lists one entry per CDR3 protein. The table shows 100,000 or so distinct CDR3 sequences, with under 10% occurring only once.

The rearrangement uses TRBV2 and TRBJ1-5; possible D gene TRBD1, 5 bases. The material sequenced was PBMCs, taken before treatment. The clonotype was recovered from a male donor with prostate cancer. CDR3 sequence: CASRDQGLGNQPQHF. For the CDR3, the DNA is TGTGCCAGCAGGGATCAGGGTTTGGGCAATCAGCCCCAGCATTTT.